These 12 T cell receptor beta chains were all obtained from the same sample, sequenced in a study of vaccination and CD4 T cells after COVID-19 (dated 2022 in TCRdb). Library creation used PCR. These reads were obtained on an Illumina iSeq 100. DNA from cultured CD4+ T cells was subjected to TCR sequencing with the Oncomine TCR Beta short-read assay at the Johns Hopkins FTIC core. TCRdb reprocessed the public reads (quality trimming at Q25 with fastp, clone calling with MiXCR) and kept in-frame beta chains. Each entry is one CDR3 protein sequence, shown with its most common DNA and genes. Across this sample there are 12,000 or so distinct CDR3 sequences, with roughly 65% seen only once. The top ten hold 22% of the sample. The sample's treatment or condition label, in plain terms: approximately nine-day PBMC culture with coronavirus spike peptide pools or control peptides (ViraFEST assay). Their specific antigens are unknown.

The specimen sequenced was CD4+ T cells from blood, cultured in vitro. Receptor source: a human donor who had recovered from COVID-19.

The chain employs TRBV7-6 and TRBJ1-6; no reliable D call. Germline V gene sequence: CDR1 SGHVS, CDR2 FNYEAQ. V lost 3 bases and J 13 bases, leaving 10 bases between the germline ends. CDR3 length equals 12 residues. In nucleotides, the CDR3 is TGTGCCAGCAGCTTCCTTCATGGCCCCCTCCACTTT. The encoded protein is CASSFLHGPLHF.

The J gene is TRBJ1-1, the V gene TRBV12-3 or TRBV12-4, with 7 positions matching TRBD1. V lost 6 bases and J lost 2; bases outside the gene matches: 9. CDR3 length equals 15 residues. In DNA form, the CDR3 reads TGTGCCAGCAGCCCTGACAGGGTAGTTAACACTGAAGCTTTCTTT. It codes for CASSPDRVVNTEAFF.

This clonotype was seen a few times. This chain uses TRBV20-1 with TRBJ1-2; D remains ambiguous. V lost 6 bases and J lost 8, with 19 bases in between. CDR1 is DFQATT and CDR2 is SNEGSKA in the germline V gene (reference sequence). This CDR3 has 13 residues. CDR3 in amino acids: CSAPGDGPWGYTF. The DNA for the CDR3 is TGCAGTGCCCCCGGAGACGGGCCTTGGGGCTACACCTTC.

The sample holds a few counts of this clonotype. J is TRBJ2-7 and V is TRBV15; 9 bases fit TRBD1. CDR3 length equals 15 residues. Germline trimming cut 0 bases from V and 5 bases from J; bases unmatched to any gene: 5. Germline loops: CDR1 LNHNV, CDR2 YYDKDF (reference sequence). As DNA, the CDR3 is TGTGCCACCAGCAGAGACCGGACAGGGGCAGACGAGCAGTACTTC. Translating it yields CATSRDRTGADEQYF.

The V and J genes are TRBV10-3 and TRBJ2-1, with no clear D. In germline, CDR1 is ENHRY, CDR2 SYGVKD. V was pared by 4 bases and J by 10 bases, with 14 bases between. This CDR3 is built from 13 residues. For the CDR3, the DNA is TGTGCCATCAGTGTGTCCCCTTACTCCGAGCAGTTCTTC. Protein product: CAISVSPYSEQFF.

The J gene is TRBJ2-7, the V gene TRBV20-1; 13 bases align to TRBD2. Trimming took 0 bases from V and 0 from J; bases not matched to a gene: 11. The germline V gene has CDR1 DFQATT and CDR2 SNEGSKA (reference sequence). This CDR3 is 19 amino acids long. In DNA form, the CDR3 reads TGCAGTGCTAGAGATCAGGGGACTAGCGGGGCTCTTAGCTCCTACGAGCAGTACTTC. Its protein product is CSARDQGTSGALSSYEQYF.

This chain uses TRBV6-1 with TRBJ1-1; TRBD1 aligns across 9 bases. Per the germline V gene, CDR1 is MNHNS and CDR2 is SASEGT. The junction had 17 bases not matched to a gene; V was cut back by 8 bases and J by 7 bases. This CDR3 is built from 16 residues. DNA of the CDR3: TGTGCCAGCCTCTCCGGGACAGGGATTTTCGAGAGTGAAGCTTTCTTT. Its protein product is CASLSGTGIFESEAFF.

This clonotype was found a few times. CDR3 bases: TGCGCCAGCAGCCAAGAGTTCGGGGAGCTGTTTTTT. This codes for CASSQEFGELFF. The gene calls are TRBV4-3 and TRBJ2-2; the D is unclear. Per germline, CDR1 LGHNA and CDR2 YSLEER. The ends were cut back, 0 bases at V and 7 bases at J, with 3 bases in the middle. The CDR3 consists of 12 residues.

This clonotype has just one count. The V and J genes are TRBV7-6 and TRBJ2-2; tentatively, D is TRBD2 (6 bases). The CDR3 runs 15 residues. Trimming removed 1 base at V and 5 bases at J, with 11 bases between. Germline CDR1 SGHVS, CDR2 FNYEAQ. The CDR3 sequence is CASSLDQGGTGELFF. The DNA of the CDR3 is TGTGCCAGCAGCTTAGATCAGGGAGGTACCGGGGAGCTGTTTTTT.

This clonotype was counted between two and nine times. The rearrangement joins TRBV15 to TRBJ2-3; possibly TRBD1 or TRBD2 for D (5 bases each). CDR1 and CDR2 (germline): LNHNV, YYDKDF (reference sequence). This CDR3 comprises 14 residues. V lost 1 base to trimming and J lost 0 bases, with 5 bases between them. The CDR3 sequence is CATSRGDSTDTQYF. The CDR3 DNA reads TGTGCCACCAGCAGAGGGGACAGCACAGATACGCAGTATTTT.

This clonotype has only a few counts. The chain couples TRBV19 to TRBJ2-5, with 8 bases fitting TRBD1. The CDR3 contains 16 residues. Germline V lookup: CDR1 LNHDA, CDR2 SQIVND (reference sequence). Trimming took 6 bases from V and 5 from J; bases not matched to a gene: 14. DNA of the CDR3: TGTGCCAGTAGCAAACCCTCAGGGGGCGGAAAGGAGACCCAGTACTTC. It encodes CASSKPSGGGKETQYF. Together with reference TRBV19 and TRBJ2-5, the CDR3 gives the full variable domain: DGGITQSPKYLFRKEGQNVTLSCEQNLNHDAMYWYRQDPGQGLRLIYYSQIVNDFQKGDIAEGYSVSREKKESFPLTVTSAQKNPTAFYLCASSKPSGGGKETQYFGPGTRLLVL.

This clonotype was counted only a few times. The chain uses TRBV6-4 and TRBJ2-1; TRBD2 agrees at 8 bases. The CDR3 runs 14 residues. Per the germline V gene, CDR1 is MRHNA and CDR2 is SNTAGT. V lost 3 bases, J lost 4 bases, and 2 bases stayed unmatched. CDR3 coding DNA: TGTGCCAGCAGTGAGGCTAGCGGGTACAATGAGCAGTTCTTC. This gives the protein CASSEASGYNEQFF.